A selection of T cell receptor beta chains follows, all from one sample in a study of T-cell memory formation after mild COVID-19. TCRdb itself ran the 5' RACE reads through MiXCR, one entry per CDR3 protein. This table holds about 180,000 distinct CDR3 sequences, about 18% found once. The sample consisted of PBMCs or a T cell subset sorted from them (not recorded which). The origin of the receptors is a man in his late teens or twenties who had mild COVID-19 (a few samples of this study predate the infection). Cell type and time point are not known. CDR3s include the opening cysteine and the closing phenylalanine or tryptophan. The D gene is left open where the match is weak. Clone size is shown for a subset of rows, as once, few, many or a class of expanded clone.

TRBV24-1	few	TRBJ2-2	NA	TGTGCCACCAGTGAGCGGGACCAGGGGGGGACGACCGGGGAGCTGTTTTTT	CATSERDQGGTTGELFF
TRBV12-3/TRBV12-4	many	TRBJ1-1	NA	TGTGCCAGCAGACAGGAGTTGAACACTGAAGCTTTCTTT	CASRQELNTEAFF
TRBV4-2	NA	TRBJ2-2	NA	TGTGCCAGCAGCACCCCAGGGGCGAACACCGGGGAGCTGTTTTTT	CASSTPGANTGELFF
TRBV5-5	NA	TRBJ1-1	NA	TGTGCCAGCAGCTTGATTACAGGGATAGCTTTCTTT	CASSLITGIAFF
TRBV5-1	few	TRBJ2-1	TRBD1	TGCGCCAGCAGCTATATAGGACAGGGGAATGAGCAGTTCTTC	CASSYIGQGNEQFF
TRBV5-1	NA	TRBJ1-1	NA	TGCGCCAGCAGCTCCCGGGACTCCGACACTGAAGCTTTCTTT	CASSSRDSDTEAFF
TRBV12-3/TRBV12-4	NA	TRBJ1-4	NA	TGTGCCAGCAGTTTACCCCCCGGGGGAAATGAAAAACTGTTTTTT	CASSLPPGGNEKLFF
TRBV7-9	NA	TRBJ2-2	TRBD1	TGTGCCAACAGAGGACAGGGGGACACCGGGGAGCTGTTTTTT	CANRGQGDTGELFF
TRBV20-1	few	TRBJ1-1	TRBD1	TGCAGTGCTACCGACAGGGAAGAAGCTTTCTTT	CSATDREEAFF
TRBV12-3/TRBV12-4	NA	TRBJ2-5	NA	TGTGCCAGCAGTCTCATCGAGGGCCCACAAGAGACCCAGTACTTC	CASSLIEGPQETQYF
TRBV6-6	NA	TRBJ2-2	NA	TGTGCCAGCAGTTACGGCGGGGTCACCGGGGAGCTGTTTTTT	CASSYGGVTGELFF
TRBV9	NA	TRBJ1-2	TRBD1	TGTGCCAGCAGCGTAGAAGACAGGGGGCTTTCTAACTATGGCTACACCTTC	CASSVEDRGLSNYGYTF
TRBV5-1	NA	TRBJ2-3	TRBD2	TGCGCCAGCTCCTGGACTAGCGGCACAGATACGCAGTATTTT	CASSWTSGTDTQYF
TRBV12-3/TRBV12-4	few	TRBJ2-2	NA	TGTGCCAGCAGTTTACACTTTTCCGGCACCGGGGAGCTGTTTTTT	CASSLHFSGTGELFF
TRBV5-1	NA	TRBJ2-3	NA	TGCGCCAGCAGCTTGCGTGGGGGCGGCACAGATACGCAGTATTTT	CASSLRGGGTDTQYF
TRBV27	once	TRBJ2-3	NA	TGTGCCAGCAGTTTCGTGGGTACAGATACGCAGTATTTT	CASSFVGTDTQYF
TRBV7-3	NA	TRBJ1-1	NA	TGTGCCAGCAGCTTAAGGGCCCAGGCGGGGGGAGCTTTCTTT	CASSLRAQAGGAFF
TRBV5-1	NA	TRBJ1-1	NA	TGCGCCAGCAGCCCTATGAGAAGAGGTTCGGATGAAGCTTTCTTT	CASSPMRRGSDEAFF
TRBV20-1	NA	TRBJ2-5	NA	TGCAGTGCTCTACCAGCCAGGGGCCACAGACAAGAGACCCAGTACTTC	CSALPARGHRQETQYF
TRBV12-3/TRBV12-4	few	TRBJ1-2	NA	TGTGCCAGCAGTTTTCAGAACTATGGCTACACCTTC	CASSFQNYGYTF
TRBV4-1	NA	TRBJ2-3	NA	TGCGCCAGCAGCCGTCTTCCGGGACGTAGCACAGATACGCAGTATTTT	CASSRLPGRSTDTQYF
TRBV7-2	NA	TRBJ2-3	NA	TGTGCCAGCAGCCCCCCCGGGCCAACCCGGGATACGCAGTATTTT	CASSPPGPTRDTQYF
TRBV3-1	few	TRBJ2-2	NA	TGTGCCAGCAGCCCGAGGGGGATTCCCGGGGAGCTGTTTTTT	CASSPRGIPGELFF
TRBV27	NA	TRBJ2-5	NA	TGTGCCAGCACCACCTTCGGGGTGGAGACCCAGTACTTC	CASTTFGVETQYF
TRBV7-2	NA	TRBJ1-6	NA	TGTGCCAGCAGCTTAGGACTAGACGGTAATTCACCCCTCCACTTT	CASSLGLDGNSPLHF
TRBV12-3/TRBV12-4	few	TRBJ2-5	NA	TGTGCCAGCAGTTTCGTGCCCGAGGAGACCCAGTACTTC	CASSFVPEETQYF
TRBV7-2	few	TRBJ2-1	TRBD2	TGTGCCAGCAGACGAACTAGCGGGGGAAGGAATGAGCAGTTCTTC	CASRRTSGGRNEQFF
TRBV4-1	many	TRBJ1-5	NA	TGCGCCAGCAGTTTGCGCTCCAAGTCGGGCAATCAGCCCCAGCATTTT	CASSLRSKSGNQPQHF
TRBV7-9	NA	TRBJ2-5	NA	TGTGCCAGCAGCATCCCATCTCCCCCAGAGACCCAGTACTTC	CASSIPSPPETQYF
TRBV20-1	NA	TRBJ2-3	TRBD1	TGCAGTGCTCCGGGACAGGGCCTTCCAGATACGCAGTATTTT	CSAPGQGLPDTQYF
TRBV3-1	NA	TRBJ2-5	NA	TGTGCCAGCGCCCCAGACGAAGAGACCCAGTACTTC	CASAPDEETQYF
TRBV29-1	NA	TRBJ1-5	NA	TGCGGGCTGATCAACCGGGAATATCAGCCCCAGCATTTT	CGLINREYQPQHF
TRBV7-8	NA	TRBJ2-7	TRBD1	TGTGCCAGCAGCTTAGAGACGGGGACAGCCTACGAGCAGTACTTC	CASSLETGTAYEQYF
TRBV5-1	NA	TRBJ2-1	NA	TGCGCCAGCAGCTTGCTCGGTGGGCTAGCGCATGAGCAGTTCTTC	CASSLLGGLAHEQFF
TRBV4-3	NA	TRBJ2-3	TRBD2	TGCGCCAGCAGCCAGCGACTAGCGGGGTACACAGATACGCAGTATTTT	CASSQRLAGYTDTQYF
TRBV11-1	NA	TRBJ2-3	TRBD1	TGTGCCAGCAGCCGACAGGGGTTCACAGATACGCAGTATTTT	CASSRQGFTDTQYF
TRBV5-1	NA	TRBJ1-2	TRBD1	TGCGCCAGCAGCCCCGGCCGAGGGGGCGAGGGCTATGGCTACACCTTC	CASSPGRGGEGYGYTF
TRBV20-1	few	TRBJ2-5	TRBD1	TGCAGTGCGGACAGGGCACGAGAGACCCAGTACTTC	CSADRARETQYF
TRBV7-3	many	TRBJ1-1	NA	TGTGCCAGCAAAGGTCGGTACTCTGAAGCTTTCTTT	CASKGRYSEAFF
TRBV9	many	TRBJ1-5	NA	TGTGCCAGCAGCGTAGATGCGGATCAGCCCCAGCATTTT	CASSVDADQPQHF
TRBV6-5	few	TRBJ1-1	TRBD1	TGTGCCAGCAGAGCTAACAGGGGGCTTACTGAAGCTTTCTTT	CASRANRGLTEAFF
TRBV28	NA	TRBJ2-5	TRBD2	TGTGCCAGCACCGCGGGGGTAGAGACCCAGTACTTC	CASTAGVETQYF
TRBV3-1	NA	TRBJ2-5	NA	TGTGCCAGCAGCCTTGGAACAGGGAGGACCCAGTACTTC	CASSLGTGRTQYF
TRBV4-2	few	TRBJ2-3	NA	TGTGCCAGCAGCCAAGACACGTGGGAAGCTAGCACAGATACGCAGTATTTT	CASSQDTWEASTDTQYF
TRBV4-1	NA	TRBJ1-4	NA	TGCGCCAGCAGAGATGTCCCGGGACGGAAAAATGAAAAACTGTTTTTT	CASRDVPGRKNEKLFF
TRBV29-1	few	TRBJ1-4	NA	TGCAGCGTCTGGACAGCGGGGAGTGAAAAACTGTTTTTT	CSVWTAGSEKLFF